The present entry profiles one T cell receptor (beta chain) with its context. The antigen it binds to is not known. The record has no base qualities; no much larger clone is one base away. The data were taken from a study of regulatory T cells in long-lasting Graves disease (TCRdb year 2021). For the wider study: Patients with newly diagnosed Graves' disease had been on antithyroid drugs for under 3 months. The study took place in China and was registered as a clinical trial. A total of approximately 35 samples underwent TCR sequencing: about 13 from persistent and 20 from newly diagnosed Graves' disease patients. This study used TCR sequencing and RNA sequencing of peripheral blood to compare persistent Graves' disease patients against newly diagnosed Graves' disease patients.

The time point label, as the study defines it: newly diagnosed GD, antithyroid drugs for less than 3 months. RNA was extracted from PBMCs in TRIzol for both TCR sequencing and RNA sequencing. Graves' disease was diagnosed according to American Thyroid Association guidelines. The patients came from an endocrinology department in Xi'an, China. From each patient, 7.5 to 9.5 milliliters of peripheral blood was collected into an EDTA anticoagulant tube. PBMCs were isolated by Ficoll Paque Plus density gradient separation without further T cell sorting. An Agilent 2100 Bioanalyzer and agarose gel were used to check RNA quality, while a NanoDrop 2000 measured RNA concentration. Study-wide findings and limitations: Because the primary lesion, thyroid tissue, could not be accessed, the study looked at peripheral blood alone. The small sample size was acknowledged by the authors as a limitation that may reduce accuracy. Persistent patients shared more public clonotypes among themselves (fewer than 3,000) than newly diagnosed patients did (over 950). Only the TCR beta chain was sequenced and analyzed. Preferential use of TRBV28, TRBJ1-2 and TRBJ2-5 was observed in persistent disease, whereas TRBV20-1 and TRBJ2-1 were favored in newly diagnosed disease. Compared with newly diagnosed patients, patients with persistent Graves' disease had lower TCR Shannon entropy and fewer highly expanded clones, which suggests clonal expansion.

The CDR3 goes from the cysteine to the phenylalanine over 18 residues. Here the CDR3 DNA is all that survives: 54 bases in frame from base 1. V is shortened by 4 bases, J by 4 bases, and the region joining them spans 26 bases. CDR1 SGHRS and CDR2 YFSETQ are derived from the germline V gene. Library generation was performed with multiplex PCR. Sequencing was carried out with an Illumina HiSeq 4000. To build TCR beta libraries, CDR3 regions were amplified by Arm-PCR using iRepertoire HTBI primers. Before sequencing, the PCR products went through gel purification. The original pipeline was this. Gene usage analysis of CDR3 amino acid clonotypes relied on the approximately 60 TRBV and 13 to 15 TRBJ segments identified across samples. COPE and FqMerger were used to merge the filtered high-quality paired reads into contigs. BLAST was used to align contigs to IMGT TRBV, TRBD and TRBJ reference genes, with CDR3 defined following IMGT. Any clonotype with a frequency above 0.1% was counted as a highly expanded clone. Shannon entropy was used to measure repertoire diversity, and the Gini coefficient was used to measure V-J evenness. A clonotype found in more than one individual was treated as public. TCRdb itself trimmed the public reads at Q25 with fastp, ran MiXCR and retained productive beta chains. Here each entry gathers all rows of one CDR3 protein and keeps the most common genes and DNA. None of the V and J calls come from the authors' own analysis; TCRdb made them. This sample comprises a few hundred thousand distinct CDR3 sequences, roughly a fifth of them detected only once. The ten largest account for 12% of the sample.

The same data also contributed to another study, on T cells in Graves' hyperthyroidism and ophthalmopathy. Per that second paper: A patient counted as having stable Graves' hyperthyroidism if no progression to ophthalmopathy occurred over 18 months of follow-up. The hyperthyroidism patients were between 18 and 65 years old and newly diagnosed, with a disease duration of less than 2 months. Patients with uncontrolled infections, other autoimmune diseases, pregnancy or lactation were excluded. Diagnoses were based on clinical symptoms, serum thyroxine and TRAb, thyroid ultrasound and orbital computed tomography. The TCR CDR3 was subjected to a first round of RT-PCR using the HTBI primer set and the Qiagen OneStep RT-PCR kit. Most expanded thyroid clonotypes (frequency above 0.001) were also detected in blood, a finding suggesting that blood repertoires may reflect thyroid immune responses. A 13 V-J signature model separated ophthalmopathy from stable hyperthyroidism, with nearly 90% sensitivity and 81.08% specificity in cross-validation and 80%/75% in testing. In validation, progression to ophthalmopathy was predicted by the model with about 70% sensitivity and 72.22% specificity, a median of about 6.8 months before onset. To identify TCR V-J signatures that set the groups apart, the researchers used a discovery cohort of approximately 98 patients, made up of 40 to 45 with Graves' ophthalmopathy and around 58 with stable Graves' hyperthyroidism. Prospective prediction of ophthalmopathy was tested in an independent validation cohort of fewer than 20 hyperthyroidism patients and some 17 patients who later progressed to ophthalmopathy. The 80 to 100 discovery patients were randomly divided into training and test sets at a 7:3 ratio. In addition, the study compared T-cell repertoires in thyroid tissue and in blood from six Graves' hyperthyroidism patients. Following sampling, methimazole starting at 30 mg daily was given to hyperthyroidism patients, and high-dose intravenous methylprednisolone was given to ophthalmopathy patients. The libraries were constructed in a second round of multiplex PCR and then size-selected and purified. Sequencing of the libraries was done on an Illumina HiSeq2000 using paired-end 100 bp reads. SOAPnuke was used to process the raw data, removing reads that contained adapters or uncalled bases, had a mean Phred below 15, or lacked an exact match to the constant primer or identifier. High-quality paired reads were merged with COPE v1.2.5, and unique nucleotide sequences were defined as clonotypes. MiTCR v1.1 was used to align clonotypes to the IMGT TRBV, TRBD and TRBJ reference segments. Analysis was restricted to V-J combinations with a frequency above 0.0001, which covered about 99% of repertoires. The TCS score was defined as the ratio of F50 (clonal expansion) to E x V (chaos), calculated using BLOSUM62-based TCRdist between CDR3 peptides within each V-J. Welch's t-statistics and random forest reduced roughly 500 V-J features to about 12, which were used in a naive Bayes classifier (R e1071). No statistical method was used to fix the sample size in advance, and group allocation was not hidden from the investigators. The paper describes TCR Vbeta CDR3 sequencing of 135 peripheral blood samples, made up of roughly 45 ophthalmopathy patients, some 76 hyperthyroidism patients and 17 progressor patients.

The material sequenced was peripheral blood mononuclear cells (PBMCs), taken at new diagnosis, from a patient treated with antithyroid drugs. The V gene is TRBV5-1 and the J gene is TRBJ1-1; too little of a D gene remains to name it. This sequence originates from a woman aged 25 to 39 with Graves disease. Donor details come from another sample of the same person, matched by shared clones. The CDR3 protein is CASSPRVQLSIAFTEAFF. The sequenced DNA: TGCGCCAGCAGCCCCCGAGTGCAGCTATCTATTGCCTTCACTGAAGCTTTCTTT.